Below are 8 T cell receptor beta chains sequenced from a single sample in a study of blood T cell repertoires in COVID-19. Sequencing was performed with immunoSEQ multiplex PCR; in TCRdb, only in-frame clones are kept and a portion is missing. The data hold about 250,000 clones, with 70% to 90% observed a single time. The sequencing sample was made of PBMCs or T cells enriched from blood (not recorded which). Source of these receptors: a woman in her twenties or thirties who had recovered from COVID-19.

The V call is TRBV24-1, the J call TRBJ2-7; TRBD1 might be the D (6 bases). The CDR3 has 14 amino acids. From germline, CDR1 is KGHDR and CDR2 SFDVKD. Trimming cost V 7 bases and J 3 bases, with 15 bases left between them. CDR3 in amino acids: CATSRSGTSYEQYF. The CDR3 coding sequence is TGTGCCACCAGCCGATCCGGGACAAGCTACGAGCAGTACTTC.

The rearrangement joins TRBV15 to TRBJ2-1, with TRBD2 matching over 7 bases. This CDR3 has 14 residues. Germline CDR1 reads LNHNV; CDR2 reads YYDKDF (reference sequence). V lost 8 bases and J lost 5; bases outside the gene matches: 9. The CDR3 loop is CATRSPSGHNEQFF. CDR3 nucleotides: TGTGCCACCCGTTCTCCTAGCGGTCACAATGAGCAGTTCTTC.

This rearrangement joins TRBV11-2 to TRBJ1-4; 7 nucleotides agree with TRBD1. Germline V lookup: CDR1 SGHAT, CDR2 FQNNGV. V gave up 2 bases and J gave up 4 bases; unmatched junction bases: 16. The CDR3 is made up of 19 amino acids. CDR3 DNA sequence: TGTGCCAGCAGCTTAATTCTCCAAAAACAGGGGCCCGATAATGAAAAACTGTTTTTT. As protein: CASSLILQKQGPDNEKLFF.

The chain links TRBV24-1 to TRBJ2-7; 8 nucleotides agree with TRBD1. The CDR3 covers 13 residues. J lost 12 bases, V lost 1 base, and 7 bases had no gene match. Germline-derived CDR1 and CDR2 are KGHDR and SFDVKD. As DNA, the CDR3 is TGTGCCACCAGTGATTTCCCCAGGACAGGGCTGTACTTC. This encodes CATSDFPRTGLYF.

This chain links TRBV6-1 with TRBJ2-7, with 7 positions matching TRBD1. V shed 2 bases, J shed 3 bases, and the junction held 4 bases outside the gene matches. CDR3 length: 14 residues. The germline gives CDR1 MNHNS, CDR2 SASEGT. CDR3: CASSEPGQDYEQYF. As DNA, the CDR3 is TGTGCCAGCAGTGAACCCGGACAGGACTACGAGCAGTACTTC.

The chain recombines TRBV5-6 with TRBJ1-1, with D tentatively TRBD1 (5 bases). The CDR3 length is 14 residues. Germline V gives CDR1 SGHDT, CDR2 YYEEEE. V lost 2 bases and J lost 4, with 12 bases in between. CDR3 coding DNA: TGTGCCAGCAGCTTCCTAGGGGTTAGCACTGAAGCTTTCTTT. Translation gives CASSFLGVSTEAFF.

This CDR3 reads CASSEIDTLYNSPLHF. CDR3 DNA sequence: TGTGCCAGCAGTGAAATCGACACTCTCTATAATTCACCCCTCCACTTT. The J gene is TRBJ1-6, the V gene TRBV25-1; D is undetermined. The V and J ends lost 2 bases and 3 bases respectively, with 11 bases between them. The CDR3 runs to 16 residues. Per the germline V gene, CDR1 is MGHDK and CDR2 is SYGVNS.

This clone was detected only a few times. The chain has TRBV28 and TRBJ2-7, with 7 bases fitting TRBD1. After removal of 3 bases from V and 0 bases from J, the junction contained 5 bases not matched to a gene. The CDR3 has 15 residues. Germline V gene sequence: CDR1 MDHEN, CDR2 SYDVKM. The CDR3: CASSFQGEISYEQYF. In DNA, the CDR3 is TGTGCCAGCAGTTTTCAGGGGGAAATCTCCTACGAGCAGTACTTC.